A selection of T cell receptor beta chains follows, all from one sample in a study of CD8+ T cells in alopecia areata. Only in-frame clones appear in the TCRdb table, and some are missing; sequencing was by immunoSEQ multiplex PCR. This sample has around 100,000 clones; around three fifths occur once, and the top ten carry about 3.2%. Sequencing was performed on CD4+ T cells sorted from blood, taken at week 24, from a patient treated with tofacitinib. The receptors were gathered from a human donor with alopecia areata. The CDR3 runs from the conserved cysteine through the conserved F or W. D genes are given only for firm matches. Clone sizes are given selectively: once, few, many, or a class where the clone is expanded.

.	TRBV30	TRBJ2-1	.	TGTGCCTGGAGTGTAAAGGGGTCGGGCAATGAGCAGTTCTTC	CAWSVKGSGNEQFF
TRBD1	TRBV30	TRBJ1-2	few	TGTGCCTGGAGTGTTATCCGGACAGGGGACTATGGCTACACCTTC	CAWSVIRTGDYGYTF
.	TRBV6-1	TRBJ2-7	few	TGTGCCAGCAGTGATTCGGCTATTGCAGGGTACGAGCAGTACTTC	CASSDSAIAGYEQYF
.	TRBV7-2	TRBJ1-1	.	TGTGCCAGCAGCCCTGGGGGGGCAAGTTGGAACACTGAAGCTTTCTTT	CASSPGGASWNTEAFF
.	TRBV5-1	TRBJ2-6	.	TGCGCCAGCAGCTTGGGCAGTACGGGGGCCAACGTCCTGACTTTC	CASSLGSTGANVLTF
.	TRBV6-5	TRBJ1-2	.	TGTGCCAGCATTCCCGGTCGGGTTGGCGGCTACACCTTC	CASIPGRVGGYTF
.	TRBV19	TRBJ1-1	few	TGTGCCAGTATGAGGGCCCTTAACAACGCTGAAGCTTTCTTT	CASMRALNNAEAFF
.	TRBV4-2	TRBJ2-5	.	TGTGCCAGCAGCCAAGCCCCTTATAGGGGGACTGTGGAGACCCAGTACTTC	CASSQAPYRGTVETQYF
TRBD1	TRBV4-1	TRBJ1-2	.	TGCGCCAGCAGCCATACCGGGACAGGGGGCGCCCAGGGCTACACCTTC	CASSHTGTGGAQGYTF
.	TRBV4-3	TRBJ2-7	few	TGCGCCAGCAGCCAAGATACGTGGAACGAGCAGTACTTC	CASSQDTWNEQYF
.	TRBV5-1	TRBJ2-5	.	TGCGCCAGCACCTTATCATCCGGCGGAGAGACCCAGTACTTC	CASTLSSGGETQYF
.	TRBV4-3	TRBJ1-5	.	TGCGCCAGCAGCCAAGATCGACCTCCATTGTCAGAGCCCCAGCATTTT	CASSQDRPPLSEPQHF